Each of the 21 T cell receptor beta chains below was sequenced from the same sample in a study of T cell responses to AZD1222 COVID-19 vaccine. Generated by immunoSEQ multiplex PCR, the TCRdb table keeps only in-frame clones and is missing some. This sample yields about 120,000 clones, of which about 88% are seen a single time; roughly 3.1% belongs to the top ten. Material: peripheral blood, obtained 28 days after the second AZD1222 dose. Source of these receptors: an adult who received the AZD1222 COVID-19 vaccine.

The rearrangement uses TRBV5-1 and TRBJ2-3; D might be TRBD1 or TRBD2, each matching 6 bases. The V end lost 0 bases, the J end lost 2 bases, and 13 bases lay between the germline ends. The CDR3 spans 16 residues. From germline, CDR1 is SGHRS and CDR2 YFSETQ. CDR3 coding DNA: TGCGCCAGCAGCTTGGTTACGGGGGCCTACACAGATACGCAGTATTTT. This encodes CASSLVTGAYTDTQYF.

The V gene is TRBV28, the J gene TRBJ1-2; 8 bases are shared with TRBD1. Germline-derived CDR1 and CDR2 are MDHEN and SYDVKM. The V and J ends lost 4 bases and 4 bases, in that order; junction bases with no gene match: 2. The CDR3 covers 13 residues. Here the CDR3 reads CASSWGQVYGYTF. CDR3 DNA sequence: TGTGCCAGCAGTTGGGGACAGGTCTATGGCTACACCTTC.

This chain uses TRBV28 with TRBJ1-4; D may be TRBD1 (6 bases). Germline V lookup: CDR1 MDHEN, CDR2 SYDVKM. This CDR3 contains 15 residues. V gave up 4 bases and J gave up 5 bases, with 14 bases separating them. The CDR3 DNA reads as TGTGCCAGCAGTTCCCCCCGGGGGCCAAATGAAAAACTGTTTTTT. Residues: CASSSPRGPNEKLFF.

The gene calls are TRBV18 and TRBJ2-2, with a weak D call TRBD1 (6 bases). V gave up 3 bases and J gave up 0 bases, with 17 bases separating them. The CDR3 runs 18 residues. Per germline, CDR1 KGHSH and CDR2 LQKENI. For the CDR3, the DNA is TGTGCCAGCTCACCTTTCCCCCGTGGGGGCGCGAACACCGGGGAGCTGTTTTTT. It encodes CASSPFPRGGANTGELFF.

This clone was seen more than once but under ten times. The chain has TRBV6-1 and TRBJ1-5; no reliable D call. Trimming took 1 base from V and 6 from J, leaving 4 bases between them. Germline V gene lookup returns CDR1 MNHNS and CDR2 SASEGT. CDR3 length: 12 amino acids. As DNA, the CDR3 is TGTGCCAGCAGTGAAGACGGTCAGCCCCAGCATTTT. It encodes CASSEDGQPQHF.

The chain links TRBV6-5 to TRBJ1-1; tentatively, D is TRBD1 (5 bases). CDR1 MNHEY and CDR2 SVGAGI come from the germline V gene. The CDR3 has 13 amino acids. V was trimmed by 6 bases and J by 5 bases, leaving 13 bases between them. For the CDR3, the DNA is TGTGCCAGCAGGGGACCCGGGGAAACTGAAGCTTTCTTT. As protein: CASRGPGETEAFF.

V and J are TRBV6-1 and TRBJ1-3, with D hard to call. The germline V and J ends were trimmed by 3 bases and 2 bases, with 14 bases remaining between them. CDR3 size: 16 residues. Germline V gives CDR1 MNHNS, CDR2 SASEGT. The CDR3 region is CASSEVSARTGNTIYF. The CDR3 DNA reads TGTGCCAGCAGTGAGGTATCGGCCAGGACTGGAAACACCATATATTTT.

CDR3: CASSPRRRPNLGDTQYF. In nucleotides, the CDR3 is TGTGCCAGCAGCCCCCGTCGTAGGCCTAACCTTGGGGATACGCAGTATTTT. V and J are TRBV3-1 (or the pseudogene TRBV3-2) and TRBJ2-3; D unresolved. The CDR3 length is 17 residues. Germline V CDR1 and CDR2: LGHDT, YNNKEL (reference sequence). The germline V and J ends were trimmed by 4 bases and 6 bases, with 23 bases remaining between them.

The chain joins TRBV19 to TRBJ1-2, with D possibly being TRBD1 (6 bases). Trimming removed 8 bases from V and 4 bases from J, with 17 bases in between. The CDR3 totals 14 residues. CDR1 LNHDA and CDR2 SQIVND come from the germline V gene (reference sequence). The CDR3 nucleotides read TGTGCCAGTGGGGAACAGGGCGGAGGCTATGGCTACACCTTC. Translation gives CASGEQGGGYGYTF.

V gene TRBV7-8 combines with J gene TRBJ1-1; no firm D call. Germline V gene lookup returns CDR1 SGHVS and CDR2 FQNEAQ. CDR3 size: 13 residues. Trimming stripped 3 bases from V and 5 bases from J, with 10 bases between. Here the CDR3 reads CASSLRGYTEAFF. The CDR3 region has the DNA TGTGCCAGCAGCTTGCGAGGGTATACTGAAGCTTTCTTT.

This chain uses TRBV19 with TRBJ1-2, with D unclear. Trimming pared 3 bases from V and 1 base from J, leaving 9 bases between. The CDR3 sequence is 14 residues long. Germline V gene sequence: CDR1 LNHDA, CDR2 SQIVND (reference sequence). The CDR3 region is CASSIGIHNYGYTF. The CDR3 bases are TGTGCCAGTAGTATCGGGATTCATAACTATGGCTACACCTTC. Full variable domain (outside the CDR3, taken from reference TRBV19 and TRBJ1-2): DGGITQSPKYLFRKEGQNVTLSCEQNLNHDAMYWYRQDPGQGLRLIYYSQIVNDFQKGDIAEGYSVSREKKESFPLTVTSAQKNPTAFYLCASSIGIHNYGYTFGSGTRLTVV.

The chain carries TRBV7-9 and TRBJ2-2; tentative D call: TRBD1 (6 bases). CDR1 SEHNR and CDR2 FQNEAQ come from the germline V gene (reference sequence). CDR3 size: 16 residues. Between the trimmed V and J ends, which lost 3 bases and 3 bases, there was a span of 14 bases. The DNA of the CDR3 is TGTGCCAGCAGCTTTAGGTCAGGGGTTGACACCGGGGAGCTGTTTTTT. This encodes CASSFRSGVDTGELFF.

On this clone itself: This sample also contains other DNA sequences that code for the same CDR3. The V gene is TRBV30, the J gene TRBJ1-5, with D tentatively TRBD1 (6 bases). The CDR3 is 12 residues long. Trimming shortened V by 6 bases and J by 5 bases, and 11 bases separated the two germline ends. CDR1 and CDR2 from the germline V gene are GTSNPN and SVGIG (reference sequence). The CDR3 region has the DNA TGTGCCTGCCAACAGGGCCATCAGCCCCAGCATTTT. Its translation: CACQQGHQPQHF.

The chain couples TRBV5-6 to TRBJ2-5, with D unresolved. Per the germline V gene, CDR1 is SGHDT and CDR2 is YYEEEE. The CDR3 totals 14 residues. Trimming removed 0 bases from V and 1 base from J, with 7 bases in between. The CDR3 bases are TGTGCCAGCAGCTTGGTGGGATTCCAAGAGACCCAGTACTTC. Its protein is CASSLVGFQETQYF.

The V and J genes are TRBV11-3 and TRBJ1-2; 9 nucleotides match TRBD1. The CDR3 totals 15 residues. CDR1 SGHNT and CDR2 YENEEA come from the germline V gene. With 5 bases clipped from V and 5 bases from J, the junction kept 9 bases outside the gene matches. The CDR3 spells CASSPRGQGGYGYTF. CDR3 sequence (DNA): TGTGCCAGCAGCCCCCGGGGACAGGGAGGGTATGGCTACACCTTC.

The chain recombines TRBV20-1 with TRBJ1-2; no clear D gene. V lost 1 base and J lost 3, with 3 bases in between. The CDR3 is 11 amino acids. CDR1 and CDR2 from the germline V gene are DFQATT and SNEGSKA (reference sequence). The CDR3 nucleotides read TGCAGTGCTAGAGCGGACTATGGCTACACCTTC. This encodes CSARADYGYTF.

This chain links TRBV6-6 with TRBJ1-2, with D unresolved. V was pared by 4 bases and J by 0 bases, with 9 bases between. Germline lookup yields CDR1 MNHNY and CDR2 SVGAGI (reference sequence). The CDR3 is 14 residues long. DNA of the CDR3: TGTGCCAGCAGTTTTAGTATAGCTAACTATGGCTACACCTTC. This gives the protein CASSFSIANYGYTF.

V and J are TRBV27 and TRBJ2-4, with D possibly being TRBD1 or TRBD2 (5 bases each). The germline V gene has CDR1 MNHEY and CDR2 SMNVEV (reference sequence). This CDR3 is 20 amino acids long. Trimming shortened V by 10 bases and J by 2 bases, and 33 bases separated the two germline ends. CDR3 loop: CATKAPSPGRCFLSKNIQYF. For the CDR3, the DNA is TGTGCCACCAAAGCCCCTTCGCCGGGACGTTGTTTTTTATCCAAAAACATTCAGTACTTC.

V and J are TRBV2 and TRBJ1-5; a possible D gene is TRBD1 (5 bases). Germline CDR1 reads SNHLY; CDR2 reads FYNNEI. The V and J ends lost 5 bases and 5 bases respectively, with 16 bases between them. CDR3 length: 15 amino acids. The CDR3 coding sequence is TGTGCCAGCAGTCCCGGGACGGAGGGATATCAGCCCCAGCATTTT. It translates to CASSPGTEGYQPQHF.

The genes are TRBV2 and TRBJ2-7; D gene unclear. CDR1 is SNHLY and CDR2 is FYNNEI in the germline V gene. Trimming pared 10 bases from V and 0 bases from J, leaving 16 bases between. This CDR3 is 14 amino acids long. In DNA, the CDR3 is TGTGCCACCCTGGGGAACTCACTCTCCTACGAGCAGTACTTC. It specifies CATLGNSLSYEQYF. The complete variable domain, with remaining parts taken from reference TRBV2 and TRBJ2-7, reads EPEVTQTPSHQVTQMGQEVILRCVPISNHLYFYWYRQILGQKVEFLVSFYNNEISEKSEIFDDQFSVERPDGSNFTLKIRSTKLEDSAMYFCATLGNSLSYEQYFGPGTRLTVT.

This clone turned up a few times. This rearrangement joins TRBV9 to TRBJ1-1, with 7 bases aligning to TRBD1. The length of the CDR3 is 17 residues. Losses at the gene ends were 4 bases for V and 1 base for J; bases not matched to a gene: 13. The V gene's germline CDR1 is SGDLS and CDR2 YYNGEE. The CDR3, as DNA: TGTGCCAGCAGCCCAAGTGTGACAGGGAGGAAGAACACTGAAGCTTTCTTT. It codes for CASSPSVTGRKNTEAFF.